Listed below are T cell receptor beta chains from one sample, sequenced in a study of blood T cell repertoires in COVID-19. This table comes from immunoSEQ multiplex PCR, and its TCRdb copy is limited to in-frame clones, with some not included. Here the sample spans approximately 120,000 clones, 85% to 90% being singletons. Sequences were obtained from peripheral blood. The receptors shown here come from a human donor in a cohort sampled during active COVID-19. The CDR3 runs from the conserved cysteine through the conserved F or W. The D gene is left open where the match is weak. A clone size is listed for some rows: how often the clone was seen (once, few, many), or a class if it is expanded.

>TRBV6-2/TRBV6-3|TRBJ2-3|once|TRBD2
CASSYWGTSGYTDTQYF
TGTGCCAGCAGTTACTGGGGGACTAGCGGCTACACAGATACGCAGTATTTT
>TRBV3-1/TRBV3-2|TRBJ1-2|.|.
CASSQGAANYGYTF
TGTGCCAGCAGCCAAGGGGCAGCAAACTATGGCTACACCTTC
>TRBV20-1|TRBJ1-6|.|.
CSASPPGNSPLHF
TGCAGTGCTAGTCCCCCGGGTAATTCACCCCTCCACTTT
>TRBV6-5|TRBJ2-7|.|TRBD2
CASSRSSGTYEQYF
TGTGCCAGCAGTCGTTCTAGCGGAACCTACGAGCAGTACTTC
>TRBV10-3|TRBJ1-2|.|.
CAISDTGTYGYTF
TGTGCCATCAGTGATACAGGGACCTATGGCTACACCTTC
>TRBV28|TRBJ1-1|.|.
CASSLWTGRWEAFF
TGTGCCAGCAGTTTATGGACAGGCAGGTGGGAAGCTTTCTTT
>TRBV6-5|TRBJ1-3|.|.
CASSFGGGAGNTIYF
TGTGCCAGCAGTTTTGGGGGGGGCGCTGGAAACACCATATATTTT
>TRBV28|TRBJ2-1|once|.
CASSLLISSSYNEQFF
TGTGCCAGCAGTTTATTGATTTCGAGCTCCTACAATGAGCAGTTCTTC
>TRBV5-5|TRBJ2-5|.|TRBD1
CASSGWTGEETQYF
TGTGCCAGCAGCGGCTGGACAGGGGAAGAGACCCAGTACTTC
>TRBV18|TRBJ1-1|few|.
CASSPRNRPNTEAFF
TGTGCCAGCTCACCAAGGAACAGGCCGAACACTGAAGCTTTCTTT
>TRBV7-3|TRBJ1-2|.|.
CASSRGGSGPLYGYTF
TGTGCCAGCAGCCGGGGGGGTTCAGGTCCGCTTTATGGCTACACCTTC
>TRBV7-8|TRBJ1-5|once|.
CASSPTGGYQPQHF
TGTGCCAGCAGCCCGACGGGGGGGTATCAGCCCCAGCATTTT
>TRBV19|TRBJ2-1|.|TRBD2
CASSRGTSGAAYNEQFF
TGTGCCAGTAGCCGAGGGACTAGCGGGGCTGCCTACAATGAGCAGTTCTTC
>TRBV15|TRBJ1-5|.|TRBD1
CATSRVYGGQGVSQPQHF
TGTGCCACCAGCAGAGTATATGGAGGACAGGGGGTAAGTCAGCCCCAGCATTTT
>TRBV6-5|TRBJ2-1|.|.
CASYPHPGSTPFF
TGTGCCAGCTACCCCCATCCCGGGAGTACCCCGTTCTTC
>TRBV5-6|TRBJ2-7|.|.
CASSPGVDYEQYF
TGTGCCAGCAGCCCGGGGGTGGACTACGAGCAGTACTTC
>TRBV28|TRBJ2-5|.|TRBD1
CASRLGQGARETQYF
TGTGCCAGCAGGCTTGGACAGGGGGCGAGAGAGACCCAGTACTTC
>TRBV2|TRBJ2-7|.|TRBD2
CASSTGTSGSSYEQYF
TGTGCCAGCAGTACAGGGACTAGCGGGAGTTCCTACGAGCAGTACTTC
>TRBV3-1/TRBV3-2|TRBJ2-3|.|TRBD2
CASSPPRLAGTDTQYF
TGTGCCAGCAGCCCCCCGAGACTAGCGGGGACGGATACGCAGTATTTT
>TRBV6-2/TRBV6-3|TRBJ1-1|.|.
CASSYVAGGDTEAFF
TGTGCCAGCAGTTACGTGGCAGGAGGGGACACTGAAGCTTTCTTT
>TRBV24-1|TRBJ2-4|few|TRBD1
CATSATGAKNIQYF
TGTGCCACCAGTGCGACAGGGGCCAAAAACATTCAGTACTTC
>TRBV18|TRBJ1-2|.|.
CASSPPGAPYGYTF
TGTGCCAGCTCACCACCAGGGGCCCCCTATGGCTACACCTTC
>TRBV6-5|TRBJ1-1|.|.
CASSIGGIGTEAFF
TGTGCCAGCAGTATTGGGGGGATCGGCACTGAAGCTTTCTTT
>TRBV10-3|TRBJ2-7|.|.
CAIRSQGLNEQYF
TGTGCCATCAGATCACAGGGTTTAAACGAGCAGTACTTC
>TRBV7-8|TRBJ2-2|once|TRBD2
CASSQGGGSGELFF
TGTGCCAGCAGCCAGGGCGGGGGATCCGGGGAGCTGTTTTTT
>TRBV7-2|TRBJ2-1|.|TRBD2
CASSFLAGAVYSSYNEQFF
TGTGCCAGCAGCTTTCTAGCGGGGGCCGTCTATAGCTCCTACAATGAGCAGTTCTTC
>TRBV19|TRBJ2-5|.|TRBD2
CASGAGGVPQETQYF
TGTGCCAGTGGTGCGGGGGGGGTCCCTCAAGAGACCCAGTACTTC
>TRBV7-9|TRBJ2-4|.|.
CASSRSGAIQYF
TGTGCCAGCAGCCGGAGCGGTGCCATTCAGTACTTC
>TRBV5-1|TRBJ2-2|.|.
CASSLGGTNTGELFF
TGCGCCAGCAGCTTGGGAGGAACCAACACCGGGGAGCTGTTTTTT
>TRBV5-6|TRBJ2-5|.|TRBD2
CASSRNGLAGGRETQYF
TGTGCCAGCAGCCGAAACGGACTAGCGGGAGGGCGAGAGACCCAGTACTTC